One sample yielded the 10 T cell receptor beta chains listed below, sequenced in a study of T cell responses to AZD1222 COVID-19 vaccine. Using immunoSEQ multiplex PCR, the repertoire was profiled, and TCRdb retains in-frame clones only, with some absent. Of about 63,000 clones in the sample, around four fifths were seen once. The sample here was peripheral blood, taken 28 days after the second AZD1222 dose. Every receptor here comes from an adult who received the AZD1222 COVID-19 vaccine.

The chain combines TRBV18 with TRBJ1-1, with D perhaps TRBD1 (5 bases). The V and J ends lost 6 bases and 0 bases respectively, with 11 bases between them. Germline CDR1 is KGHSH and CDR2 is LQKENI. The CDR3 is 14 amino acids. CDR3 sequence reads: CASSWGILNTEAFF. CDR3 coding DNA: TGTGCCAGCTCCTGGGGGATCCTGAACACTGAAGCTTTCTTT.

V usage is TRBV4-2 and J usage is TRBJ2-1, with TRBD1 as a possible D gene (6 bases). V lost 4 bases, J lost 4 bases, and 17 bases lay in between. The CDR3 extends over 16 amino acids. The germline V gene encodes CDR1 LGHNA and CDR2 YNFKEQ. The CDR3: CASSPYPRGIYNEQFF. DNA of the CDR3: TGTGCCAGCAGCCCATACCCGAGGGGGATTTACAATGAGCAGTTCTTC.

This clone was counted only a few times. V usage is TRBV29-1 and J usage is TRBJ2-1; a possible D gene is TRBD2 (6 bases). V lost 2 bases and J 11 bases, leaving 13 bases between the germline ends. The germline V gene has CDR1 SQVTM and CDR2 ANQGSEA. The length of the CDR3 is 12 residues. CDR3 amino acids: CSVERGAGQQFF. CDR3 in DNA: TGCAGCGTTGAAAGGGGCGCGGGACAGCAGTTCTTC.

This chain uses TRBV7-2 with TRBJ2-7, with D possibly TRBD1 on 5 matching bases. Trimming stripped 3 bases from V and 3 bases from J, with 12 bases between. CDR1 SGHTA and CDR2 FQGNSA come from the germline V gene. The CDR3 sequence is 14 residues long. The CDR3: CASSLVGADYEQYF. The CDR3 nucleotides read TGTGCCAGCAGCTTGGTTGGGGCCGACTACGAGCAGTACTTC.

The gene calls are TRBV7-2 and TRBJ1-4, with TRBD1 identical over 7 bases. CDR1 is SGHTA and CDR2 is FQGNSA in the germline V gene. Germline trimming cut 3 bases from V and 0 bases from J; bases unmatched to any gene: 1. The CDR3 is 15 amino acids. The CDR3 DNA reads TGTGCCAGCAGCTTGACAGGGCCAACTAATGAAAAACTGTTTTTT. Amino acids: CASSLTGPTNEKLFF.

V usage is TRBV4-1 and J usage is TRBJ2-1; D ambiguous. This CDR3 has 12 residues. CDR1 is MGHRA, CDR2 YSYEKL, per germline. Trimming stripped 0 bases from V and 8 bases from J, with 5 bases between. This CDR3 is CASSQEFYEQFF. The CDR3 DNA reads TGCGCCAGCAGCCAAGAATTTTATGAGCAGTTCTTC.

This chain connects TRBV15 to TRBJ1-6, with D tentatively TRBD1 (6 bases). The CDR3 is 15 residues long. CDR1 LNHNV and CDR2 YYDKDF come from the germline V gene (reference sequence). V lost 0 bases to trimming and J lost 6 bases, with 9 bases between them. CDR3 nucleotide sequence: TGTGCCACCAGCAGAGATAACAGGGCTAATTCACCCCTCCACTTT. It specifies CATSRDNRANSPLHF.

This sequence joins TRBV5-5 and TRBJ2-6; D not resolved. This CDR3 contains 18 residues. Germline CDR1 reads SGHKS; CDR2 reads YYEKEE (reference sequence). The V and J ends lost 3 bases and 0 bases respectively, with 16 bases between them. The CDR3 region has the DNA TGTGCCAGCAGCTCTAAATGGGTCAGCCTCTCTGGGGCCAACGTCCTGACTTTC. The encoded protein is CASSSKWVSLSGANVLTF.

The V gene is TRBV4-3, the J gene TRBJ1-4; D call uncertain. The CDR3 loop spans 18 amino acids. V was pared by 5 bases and J by 2 bases, with 21 bases between. Germline lookup yields CDR1 LGHNA and CDR2 YSLEER. The CDR3 bases are TGCGCCAGCAGCTATCAACCCGCCAGTTTCTTCACTAATGAAAAACTGTTTTTT. This translates into CASSYQPASFFTNEKLFF.

This clone was detected once. The V and J genes are TRBV28 and TRBJ2-4, with TRBD2 identical over 7 bases. Germline loops: CDR1 MDHEN, CDR2 SYDVKM. V trimming: 5 bases; J trimming: 1 base; junction bases outside the gene matches: 8. This CDR3 spans 16 amino acids. CDR3 nucleotide sequence: TGTGCCAGCAGTAACCGGGGAGGGAAGGCCAAAAACATTCAGTACTTC. Translation: CASSNRGGKAKNIQYF.